The 20 T cell receptor beta chains below were found in one sample sequenced in a study of CD8+CD57+ T cells in acquired aplastic anemia. The authors sequenced patients whose flow cytometry had shown CD8+CD57+ cell expansion. It was genomic DNA that served as the template for profiling TCR beta VDJ and CDR3. TCRdb passed the reads through MiXCR, listing each CDR3 protein once. In the table there are roughly 80,000 distinct CDR3 sequences, under 80% of which are singletons. The sequenced sample consisted of sorted CD4+, CD8+, or CD8+CD57+ T cells (not recorded which) from PBMCs. These receptor sequences come from a human donor with aplastic anemia.

The chain combines TRBV7-8 with TRBJ2-7; TRBD1 aligns across 7 bases. Germline-derived CDR1 and CDR2 are SGHVS and FQNEAQ. The CDR3 runs to 14 residues. Germline trimming cut 7 bases from V and 0 bases from J; bases unmatched to any gene: 6. CDR3 loop: CASTRDSFSYEQYF. CDR3 nucleotides: TGTGCCAGCACTAGGGACAGTTTCTCCTACGAGCAGTACTTC.

This clonotype was seen repeatedly, ten times or more. The genes are TRBV19 and TRBJ1-2, with TRBD1 as a possible D gene (6 bases). Trimming pared 6 bases from V and 8 bases from J, leaving 22 bases between. Looked up from germline, CDR1 is LNHDA and CDR2 is SQIVND (reference sequence). This CDR3 has 15 residues. The CDR3 bases are TGTGCCAGTAGGAATCGCGACGGGGGCGCGGGGGGCTACACCTTC. Protein product: CASRNRDGGAGGYTF.

V is TRBV15 and J is TRBJ2-7; no firm D call. CDR3 length equals 17 residues. In germline, CDR1 is LNHNV, CDR2 YYDKDF (reference sequence). Trimming cost V 0 bases and J 0 bases, with 15 bases left between them. For the CDR3, the DNA is TGTGCCACCAGCAGAGATCTGTGGGATCCGAGCTCCTACGAGCAGTACTTC. This translates into CATSRDLWDPSSYEQYF.

This CDR3 is CASSQGGYYEQYF. CDR3 coding DNA: TGTGCCAGTAGCCAGGGGGGTTACTACGAGCAGTACTTC. The rearrangement uses TRBV19 and TRBJ2-7, with a tentative D call TRBD1 (7 bases). CDR1 and CDR2 (germline): LNHDA, SQIVND (reference sequence). This CDR3 spans 13 amino acids. V gave up 6 bases and J gave up 3 bases, with 12 bases separating them.

This clonotype was observed a handful of times. This sequence joins TRBV10-3 and TRBJ2-1; TRBD2 agrees at 10 bases. Unmatched junction bases numbered 18, after V lost 10 bases and J lost 3 bases. The CDR3 loop spans 18 amino acids. Germline CDR1 is ENHRY and CDR2 is SYGVKD. CDR3 sequence reads: CATRQLAGKPTNYNEQFF. The CDR3 DNA reads TGTGCCACACGGCAACTAGCGGGGAAACCTACCAACTACAATGAGCAGTTCTTC.

This clonotype was counted a few times. The chain couples TRBV7-2 to TRBJ2-5; D is undetermined. CDR3 length: 13 residues. Trimming removed 1 base at V and 2 bases at J, with 5 bases between. Germline CDR1 is SGHTA and CDR2 is FQGNSA. In DNA, the CDR3 is TGTGCCAGCAGCTTAGGGCTTCAAGAGACCCAGTACTTC. Translated, it gives CASSLGLQETQYF.

This sequence joins TRBV19 and TRBJ1-2; TRBD1 is a possible D gene (6 bases). Trimming shortened V by 7 bases and J by 4 bases, and 13 bases separated the two germline ends. Germline V gene sequence: CDR1 LNHDA, CDR2 SQIVND (reference sequence). CDR3 size: 13 residues. The CDR3 region is CASTGAAGYGYTF. For the CDR3, the DNA is TGTGCCAGTACAGGGGCGGCAGGCTATGGCTACACCTTC.

This sequence joins TRBV29-1 and TRBJ1-1; D is ambiguous. V lost 7 bases and J lost 0, with 9 bases in between. The CDR3 contains 12 residues. Looked up from germline, CDR1 is SQVTM and CDR2 is ANQGSEA. This CDR3 reads CSAQQMNTEAFF. The CDR3 bases are TGCAGCGCACAACAGATGAACACTGAAGCTTTCTTT.

The chain uses TRBV2 and TRBJ2-7; no definite D call. Deletions cut 10 bases from V and 0 bases from J, with 13 bases between. The CDR3 has 13 amino acids. Germline assignment: CDR1 SNHLY and CDR2 FYNNEI. CDR3 DNA: TGTGCCATGACTGTGACGAGCTCCTACGAGCAGTACTTC. Its protein product is CAMTVTSSYEQYF.

This clonotype was detected many times. V gene TRBV4-3 combines with J gene TRBJ2-7; tentatively, D is TRBD1 or TRBD2 (5 bases each). The germline V and J ends were trimmed by 0 bases and 1 base, with 10 bases remaining between them. The CDR3 spans 15 residues. Germline V gene sequence: CDR1 LGHNA, CDR2 YSLEER. CDR3 nucleotides: TGCGCCAGCAGCCAAGATAAGTGGGGGTCCTACGAGCAGTACTTC. Amino acids: CASSQDKWGSYEQYF.

The chain recombines TRBV6-1 with TRBJ2-7; no clear D gene. Trimming removed 8 bases at V and 5 bases at J, with 7 bases between. Germline V gene data show CDR1 as MNHNS and CDR2 as SASEGT. The CDR3 totals 10 residues. CDR3: CASGENEQYF. DNA for the CDR3: TGTGCCAGCGGGGAAAACGAGCAGTACTTC.

The chain couples TRBV10-3 to TRBJ2-2, with a tentative D call TRBD1 (5 bases). This CDR3 region has 13 residues. CDR1 ENHRY and CDR2 SYGVKD come from the germline V gene. Trimming took off 5 bases at V and 4 bases at J, with 8 bases between the two ends. CDR3 sequence: CAISKGLTGELFF. In DNA, the CDR3 is TGTGCCATCAGTAAGGGGCTCACCGGGGAGCTGTTTTTT.

This chain uses TRBV20-1 with TRBJ1-4; 8 positions match TRBD1. V lost 2 bases and J lost 8; bases outside the gene matches: 13. Germline CDR1 DFQATT, CDR2 SNEGSKA (reference sequence). CDR3 length: 16 amino acids. CDR3 sequence (DNA): TGCAGTGCTAGATACGGACAGGGCGATTTGAAGGAAAAACTGTTTTTT. Residues: CSARYGQGDLKEKLFF.

This clonotype was seen a handful of times. This chain connects TRBV19 to TRBJ2-7, with unresolved D. The CDR3 contains 11 residues. V gave up 4 bases and J gave up 3 bases, with 4 bases separating them. Germline CDR1 reads LNHDA; CDR2 reads SQIVND (reference sequence). The CDR3 protein is CASSTGYEQYF. The DNA of the CDR3 is TGTGCCAGTAGTACGGGCTACGAGCAGTACTTC.

The chain links TRBV19 to TRBJ1-1, with a tentative D call TRBD1 (5 bases). This CDR3 is built from 15 residues. The germline CDR1 and CDR2 sequences are LNHDA and SQIVND (reference sequence). Between the trimmed V and J ends, which lost 6 bases and 4 bases, there was a span of 18 bases. CDR3 sequence (DNA): TGTGCCAGTAGGCGTGGGACCTCGGGGAGCACTGAAGCTTTCTTT. This encodes CASRRGTSGSTEAFF.

The rearrangement uses TRBV7-6 and TRBJ1-2, with D hard to call. The germline CDR1 and CDR2 sequences are SGHVS and FNYEAQ. Trimming took off 5 bases at V and 0 bases at J, with 7 bases between the two ends. The length of the CDR3 is 13 residues. For the CDR3, the DNA is TGTGCCAGCAGCCCACCGACTAACTATGGCTACACCTTC. The encoded protein is CASSPPTNYGYTF.

The rearrangement links TRBV20-1 to TRBJ2-5; no clear D. The CDR3 contains 15 residues. V lost 1 base and J 5 bases, leaving 17 bases between the germline ends. The germline gives CDR1 DFQATT, CDR2 SNEGSKA (reference sequence). The CDR3 region has the DNA TGCAGTGCTAGAGTCCCCCCGGAGTTGGAGGAGACCCAGTACTTC. Its translation is CSARVPPELEETQYF.

This clonotype was detected once. The rearrangement links TRBV10-3 to TRBJ1-6; TRBD1 is a possible D gene (6 bases). CDR3 length: 14 amino acids. With 2 bases removed from V and 7 bases from J, the gap between germline ends came to 9 bases. The germline CDR1 and CDR2 sequences are ENHRY and SYGVKD. The CDR3 sequence: CAISEQGYNSPLHF. The CDR3 nucleotides are TGTGCCATCAGTGAGCAGGGGTACAATTCACCCCTCCACTTT.

V usage is TRBV20-1 and J usage is TRBJ2-7, with D possibly being TRBD2 (6 bases). This CDR3 has 14 amino acids. V lost 5 bases, J lost 1 base, and 15 bases lay in between. Germline V lookup: CDR1 DFQATT, CDR2 SNEGSKA (reference sequence). CDR3 coding DNA: TGCAGTGCTTCTGCGGGACCGTTTTCCTACGAGCAGTACTTC. Residues: CSASAGPFSYEQYF.

The gene calls are TRBV20-1 and TRBJ2-5, with D maybe TRBD2 (7 bases). CDR3 length: 13 amino acids. Germline CDR1 reads DFQATT; CDR2 reads SNEGSKA (reference sequence). V lost 5 bases to trimming and J lost 6 bases, with 16 bases between them. CDR3 residues: CSAEGGRKKTQYF. The CDR3 coding sequence is TGCAGTGCTGAGGGGGGGCGTAAGAAGACCCAGTACTTC.